This T cell receptor beta chain is drawn from a study of cytomegalovirus exposure and HLA in healthy donors. On the study more broadly: Later, an analysis reported that the 130 or so validation repertoires had used the same platform as the approximately 660 first-cohort repertoires.

Study findings and constraints: Among TCR beta chains, those listed as cytomegalovirus-associated numbered over 150. Reportedly, diagnosis of cytomegalovirus status by the classifier showed high specificity and sensitivity.

For this clone: Antigen specificity is unknown.

The data were produced by immunoSEQ multiplex PCR, yet TCRdb's version contains in-frame clones alone and is incomplete. The sample lists approximately 270,000 clones, about 88% occurring once. Germline assignment: CDR1 SQVTM and CDR2 ANQGSEA. Trimming cost V 4 bases and J 4 bases; bases outside gene matches: 4. The CDR3 is made up of 13 amino acids. Input material: PBMCs. The genes are TRBV29-1 and TRBJ1-1, with 9 bases aligning to TRBD1. This sequence originates from a man aged 18 to 29 in good health and CMV-seropositive. This chain's CDR3 is CSVAGQGGTEAFF. CDR3 DNA: TGCAGCGTTGCGGGACAGGGCGGCACTGAAGCTTTCTTT. The full variable domain, its missing parts supplied by reference TRBV29-1 and TRBJ1-1, is SAVISQKPSRDICQRGTSLTIQCQVDSQVTMMFWYRQQPGQSLTLIATANQGSEATYESGFVIDKFPISRPNLTFSTLTVSNMSPEDSSIYLCSVAGQGGTEAFFGQGTRLTVV.